This TCR beta chain was recorded in a study of Ad26.COV2.S vaccination and SARS-CoV-2 variants (dated by TCRdb to the early 2020s). In terms of the full investigation: Donors in the vaccine arm were drawn from COV1001, a phase I-IIa trial of Ad26.COV2.S in healthy adults that was multicentre, randomized, double-blind and placebo-controlled. TCRbeta repertoire sequencing was used to assess the specificity and breadth of SARS-CoV-2-reactive T cell receptors after Ad26.COV2.S vaccination. Dosing of Ad26.COV2.S was intramuscular, at either 5x10^10 or 1x10^11 viral particles, delivered as one shot or as two shots spaced 56 days apart. A total of 32 samples were included in the TCR-sequenced set, comprising 19 Ad26.COV2.S vaccine recipients, 5 placebo recipients and 8 SARS-CoV-2 convalescent individuals. Throughout the experiments and outcome assessment, investigators stayed blinded to trial group allocation. Participants in the trial were split at random into five groups of five each, receiving low-dose or high-dose Ad26.COV2.S once or twice, or else placebo on both occasions. Beyond this particular receptor, the publication reports: The study was not powered to compare responses between vaccine doses or regimens. Higher spike-specific TCR breadth was observed in Ad26.COV2.S recipients than in placebo recipients (P = 0.0014). Comparable non-spike TCR breadth was observed between vaccine and placebo recipients, consistent with only spike being contained in the vaccine. After vaccination, spike-specific CD8+ and CD4+ T cell responses were reported to show substantial breadth. The authors noted that the TCR breadth and depth analyses may have underestimated total T cell responses.

The sample's treatment or condition label, decoded: around 19 received Ad26.COV2.S at low or high dose, single or two shots; several received placebo; per-sample allocation not given. Repertoires of vaccine and placebo recipients were sequenced from samples taken on day 63 after the first injection. Cohort 1b enrolled 20 to 30 adults aged 18-55 years at a single site in Boston, USA, between 29 July and 7 August 2020. Ad26.COV2.S was a replication-incompetent adenovirus type 26 vector that expressed a prefusion-stabilized SARS-CoV-2 spike protein derived from the original Wuhan strain. The CDR3 covers 14 residues, taking in both the cysteine and the phenylalanine. CDR3 DNA only is kept here, 42 bases in frame from base 1. V gives up 2 bases and J gives up 10 bases, and the segment between their germline ends measures 16 bases. CDR1 and CDR2, looked up from the germline V gene (reference sequence), are SGHNT and YYREEE.

The immunoSEQ Assay was the method used to sequence TCRbeta CDR3 regions. After extraction, genomic DNA underwent amplification by bias-controlled multiplex PCR, followed by high-throughput sequencing. The source study handled its data this way. Collapsing and filtering of sequences were performed to quantify the absolute abundance of each unique TCRbeta CDR3 region. T cell fraction was estimated by normalizing TCRbeta template counts to usable DNA, which was measured by amplifying reference genes present in all nucleated cells. Repertoire TCRs were annotated as SARS-CoV-2-specific when V gene, CDR3 amino acid sequence and J gene were exactly matched to a known reactive TCR set. The reference SARS-CoV-2 TCR set was obtained from MIRA and was filtered for enrichment in COVID-19-positive ImmuneCODE repertoires, whereby public or cross-reactive TCRs were removed. Drawing on the MIRA antigens, annotated TCRs were analysed further at the level of specific ORF or position within ORF. Breadth was defined as the number of annotated unique rearrangements divided by the total number of unique productive rearrangements, and depth was defined as the summed frequency of the annotated unique rearrangements. Group comparisons of TCR breadth used two-sided Wilcoxon rank-sum tests. Drawn from immuneACCESS, this table holds only the in-frame rearrangements with V and J called that TCRdb kept. Clones are partly lost; checked studies trace under half to an unresolved V gene and leave the rest unexplained. V and J calls and clone size are those listed in that table; D and trimming were worked out from the DNA. The sample table contains roughly 350,000 clones; only one count was recorded for about 89% of them. The ten largest clones add up to approximately 5% of the sample.

As for this clone: The target of this receptor is not known. Per-nucleotide qualities are absent, and no much larger clonotype sits a single base away.

The source of this sequence is a person aged 18-65 years who received the Ad26.COV2.S COVID-19 vaccine or a placebo. Material: peripheral blood, obtained in a trial of Ad26.COV2.S vaccine versus placebo. The rearranged segments are TRBV5-4 and TRBJ2-1; the D element might be TRBD1 or TRBD2, as each aligns at 5 bases. The bases read TGTGCCAGCAGCTTCCCGGGACCCCTAGGAGAGCAGTTCTTC. It is translated as CASSFPGPLGEQFF.